This entry is about one T cell receptor (beta chain). These data belong to a study of blood T cell repertoires in COVID-19. V lost 6 bases and J lost 4, with 11 bases in between. The CDR3 length is 13 residues. In germline, CDR1 is MDHEN, CDR2 SYDVKM. Using immunoSEQ multiplex PCR, the repertoire was profiled, and TCRdb retains in-frame clones only, with some absent. Of 140,000 to 150,000 clones listed, 75% to 85% were seen once; the top ten hold about 4%. The sequencing input was peripheral blood. This sequence was found in a man in his fifties or sixties with acute or convalescent COVID-19. This chain connects TRBV28 to TRBJ2-3; possible D gene TRBD2, 5 bases. CDR3 coding DNA: TGTGCCAGCAGCTTTCCCGGGGCAGATACGCAGTATTTT. Encoded protein: CASSFPGADTQYF.